These 17 T cell receptor beta chains originate from one sample sequenced in a study of T cells in Graves' hyperthyroidism and ophthalmopathy. Authors of the study amplified TCR beta CDR3 regions from RNA transcripts. Carried out on the TCR CDR3, a first-round RT-PCR used the HTBI primer set. TCRdb ran MiXCR on the multiplex PCR reads and lists one entry per CDR3 protein. The sample lists approximately 600,000 distinct CDR3 sequences, around 15% occurring once. Material for sequencing was blood. These receptors were collected from a woman in her thirties or forties with Graves' ophthalmopathy.

This clonotype was detected ten times or more. The chain is built from TRBV20-1 and TRBJ2-7, with 7 bases lining up with TRBD2. The ends lost 6 bases at V and 5 bases at J; junction bases unmatched: 13. CDR3 length equals 14 residues. Per germline, CDR1 DFQATT and CDR2 SNEGSKA (reference sequence). CDR3 region: CSAPEGGFGDEQYF. As DNA, the CDR3 is TGCAGTGCCCCAGAGGGAGGGTTTGGCGACGAGCAGTACTTC.

At least ten counts were recorded for this clonotype. This chain connects TRBV20-1 to TRBJ1-1; tentatively, D is TRBD1 (5 bases). The CDR3 runs to 15 residues. The V end lost 0 bases, the J end lost 5 bases, and 16 bases lay between the germline ends. Germline V gene sequence: CDR1 DFQATT, CDR2 SNEGSKA (reference sequence). This chain's CDR3 is CSAREDLGVWTEAFF. Here the CDR3 DNA reads TGCAGTGCTAGAGAGGATTTAGGGGTTTGGACTGAAGCTTTCTTT.

This clonotype was counted many times. J is TRBJ1-1 and V is TRBV7-9; TRBD1 agrees at 7 bases. The CDR3 length is 15 residues. Germline loops: CDR1 SEHNR, CDR2 FQNEAQ (reference sequence). With V trimmed by 5 bases and J by 4 bases, 10 bases remained unmatched. The CDR3 DNA reads as TGTGCCAGCAGCAAGAGTCCGGGACAGAGCACTGAAGCTTTCTTT. It encodes CASSKSPGQSTEAFF.

There are many counts of this clonotype. The chain has TRBV20-1 and TRBJ2-5, with 14 bases fitting TRBD2. The V gene end was trimmed by 6 bases and the J gene end by 5 bases; junction bases not matched to a gene: 8. The CDR3 runs 15 residues. Germline V gene sequence: CDR1 DFQATT, CDR2 SNEGSKA (reference sequence). Written as DNA, the CDR3 is TGCAGTGCCCAGGGACTAGCGGGAGCCGGGGAGACCCAGTACTTC. It is translated as CSAQGLAGAGETQYF.

This clonotype showed up many times. The V and J genes are TRBV7-3 and TRBJ2-5, with 10 bases matching TRBD1. CDR3 length equals 15 residues. The V segment lost 5 bases and the J segment 6 bases; nucleotides outside the gene matches: 9. Germline V CDR1 and CDR2: SGHTA, FQGTGA. Written as DNA, the CDR3 is TGTGCCAGCAGCCCTACCGGACAGGGGGATAAGACCCAGTACTTC. Protein: CASSPTGQGDKTQYF.

The rearrangement joins TRBV10-3 to TRBJ1-5; D gene ambiguous. V was clipped by 8 bases and J by 3 bases, with 11 bases between them. The CDR3 is made up of 13 amino acids. Germline values: CDR1 ENHRY, CDR2 SYGVKD. CDR3 residues: CAIGREHNQPQHF. CDR3 DNA: TGTGCCATCGGCCGGGAACACAATCAGCCCCAGCATTTT.

There are many counts of this clonotype. Here the CDR3 DNA reads TGTGCCTGGAGTTCGGGTCTCTACGAGCAGTACTTC. It translates to CAWSSGLYEQYF. The gene calls are TRBV30 and TRBJ2-7; no reliable D call. The V and J ends lost 2 bases and 3 bases respectively, with 8 bases between them. Germline V gene lookup returns CDR1 GTSNPN and CDR2 SVGIG (reference sequence). The CDR3 length is 12 residues.

This clonotype has at least ten counts. This chain uses TRBV28 with TRBJ1-1; TRBD1 aligns across 11 bases. Germline trimming cut 6 bases from V and 8 bases from J; bases unmatched to any gene: 5. The CDR3 is made up of 13 amino acids. Germline CDR1 and CDR2: MDHEN and SYDVKM. The CDR3 DNA reads as TGTGCCAGCAGACTTGGGACAGGGGGAGAAGCTTTCTTT. This sequence encodes CASRLGTGGEAFF.

The chain recombines TRBV5-1 with TRBJ2-2; 8 nucleotides align to TRBD1. The V gene end was trimmed by 0 bases and the J gene end by 3 bases; junction bases not matched to a gene: 1. CDR3 length: 15 residues. Germline-derived CDR1 and CDR2 are SGHRS and YFSETQ. CDR3 protein: CASSLETGDTGELFF. The CDR3 region has the DNA TGCGCCAGCAGCTTGGAGACAGGGGACACCGGGGAGCTGTTTTTT.

Ten or more counts support this clonotype. V gene TRBV30 combines with J gene TRBJ2-2; the D is unclear. The CDR3 consists of 12 residues. Germline values: CDR1 GTSNPN, CDR2 SVGIG (reference sequence). The V gene lost 4 bases and the J gene lost 4 bases, with 7 bases spanning the gap. CDR3 coding DNA: TGTGCCTGGACACCATTCACCGGGGAGCTGTTTTTT. It yields the protein CAWTPFTGELFF.

This clonotype was counted many times. J is TRBJ2-2 and V is TRBV27; no definite D call. The CDR3 covers 14 residues. Per the germline V gene, CDR1 is MNHEY and CDR2 is SMNVEV (reference sequence). The germline V and J ends were trimmed by 6 bases and 3 bases, with 11 bases remaining between them. CDR3 amino acids: CASSRAGYTGELFF. As DNA, the CDR3 is TGTGCCAGCAGCCGGGCCGGATACACCGGGGAGCTGTTTTTT.

Many counts were recorded for this clonotype. The chain links TRBV12-3 or TRBV12-4 to TRBJ2-7; TRBD1 aligns across 7 bases. The CDR3 is made up of 15 amino acids. Trimming removed 2 bases from V and 3 bases from J; junction bases left unmatched: 7. The CDR3 region has the DNA TGTGCCAGCAGTTTATATCCCCCAGGGGGCTACGAGCAGTACTTC. This sequence encodes CASSLYPPGGYEQYF.

This clonotype was detected ten times or more. This sequence joins TRBV19 and TRBJ1-1, with D possibly TRBD1 on 5 matching bases. This CDR3 spans 19 amino acids. V lost 4 bases and J 7 bases, leaving 31 bases between the germline ends. Germline values: CDR1 LNHDA, CDR2 SQIVND (reference sequence). CDR3 DNA sequence: TGTGCCAGTAGTACTACTTGGGGGTCAGGGCGTCGGGAGCGGTATGAAGCTTTCTTT. This sequence encodes CASSTTWGSGRRERYEAFF.

The table lists this clonotype with many counts. The V gene is TRBV12-3 or TRBV12-4, the J gene TRBJ1-2; the D gene is possibly TRBD1 (5 bases). V lost 10 bases, J lost 4 bases, and 16 bases lay in between. The CDR3 runs to 13 residues. The CDR3 sequence is CATIRGVGYGYTF. Here the CDR3 DNA reads TGTGCCACTATCCGGGGGGTAGGCTATGGCTACACCTTC.

This clonotype was detected many times. The chain recombines TRBV5-1 with TRBJ2-7; possibly TRBD1 or TRBD2 for D (5 bases each). V was pared by 3 bases and J by 0 bases, with 19 bases between. The CDR3 is made up of 17 amino acids. Per germline, CDR1 SGHRS and CDR2 YFSETQ. CDR3 nucleotides: TGCGCCAGCAGCTCCGTTCCCCGGGACGATTACTCCTACGAGCAGTACTTC. It specifies CASSSVPRDDYSYEQYF.

This clonotype has at least ten counts. V and J are TRBV10-3 and TRBJ2-5; D is uncertain. The length of the CDR3 is 13 residues. Germline loops: CDR1 ENHRY, CDR2 SYGVKD. V lost 7 bases to trimming and J lost 1 base, with 10 bases between them. Here the CDR3 reads CAIKGGPQETQYF. In nucleotides, the CDR3 is TGTGCCATCAAGGGCGGTCCCCAAGAGACCCAGTACTTC.

This rearrangement joins TRBV4-2 to TRBJ1-1; unclear D gene. Trimming removed 4 bases from V and 6 bases from J, with 15 bases in between. The CDR3 contains 14 residues. Germline values: CDR1 LGHNA, CDR2 YNFKEQ. CDR3 nucleotide sequence: TGTGCCAGCAGCCCGCCATTCGGGGATCCTGAAGCTTTCTTT. It is translated as CASSPPFGDPEAFF.